This T cell receptor beta chain was captured by sequencing in a study of blood T cells in healthy people across ages. A second PCR, run for about 7 to 11 cycles, used a sample-barcoded 5' primer plus a J-beta primer mix. Every single cDNA molecule received a tag from a template-switch adaptor with 12 random nucleotides. TCRdb itself ran the 5' RACE reads through MiXCR, one entry per CDR3 protein. The repertoire holds approximately 600,000 distinct CDR3 sequences, with roughly 50% as singletons. The receptor's source is a man between 60 and 70 years old in good health. The sequenced material came from blood.

Here the CDR3 reads CASSAFDRGVKFF. The CDR3 DNA reads TGTGCCAGCAGCGCTTTCGACAGGGGCGTCAAGTTCTTC. The genes are TRBV7-2 and TRBJ2-1; 8 bases map to TRBD1. The length of the CDR3 is 13 residues. Germline assignment: CDR1 SGHTA and CDR2 FQGNSA. Germline trimming cut 5 bases from V and 14 bases from J; bases unmatched to any gene: 11.